The next 20 T cell receptor beta chains were all read from a single sample in a study of response to subunit inactivated influenza vaccine. One entry per CDR3 protein, called by TCRdb with MiXCR from the RT-PCR reads. The repertoire holds 500,000 to 550,000 distinct CDR3 sequences, with approximately 22% as singletons. The data also belong to a second study, concerning T cells expressing NK-cell markers. As that study records: 5'RACE template switching with UMIs produced the TCR beta cDNA.

The starting material was CD4+ T cells sorted from PBMCs, obtained about 11 days after vaccination. These receptors originate from a man aged 50 to 59 who received an inactivated influenza vaccine.

DNA for the CDR3: TGTGCCAGCAGTCTTTGGGGAATACAAGAGACCCAGTACTTC. Amino acids: CASSLWGIQETQYF. The V call is TRBV12-3 or TRBV12-4, the J call TRBJ2-5; no clear D. This CDR3 has 14 residues. V gave up 5 bases and J gave up 2 bases, with 12 bases separating them.

The rearrangement uses TRBV7-7 and TRBJ2-1, with 9 bases lining up with TRBD2. The V and J ends lost 5 bases and 8 bases, in that order; junction bases with no gene match: 16. The length of the CDR3 is 17 residues. In germline, CDR1 is SSHAT, CDR2 FNYEAQ (reference sequence). In DNA, the CDR3 is TGTGCCAGCAGCAGACTTAGCGGGAGTGGGATGGTCGATGAGCAGTTCTTC. It codes for CASSRLSGSGMVDEQFF.

This clonotype was observed a handful of times. V and J are TRBV6-1 and TRBJ1-2; 8 nucleotides match TRBD1. CDR1 is MNHNS and CDR2 is SASEGT in the germline V gene. V lost 4 bases, J lost 1 base, and 5 bases stayed unmatched. The CDR3 has 15 amino acids. The DNA of the CDR3 is TGTGCCAGCAGTGCGACAGGGGTCCATAACTATGGCTACACCTTC. Translation: CASSATGVHNYGYTF.

This clonotype was counted a few times. The J gene is TRBJ1-6, the V gene TRBV5-6; D perhaps matches TRBD1 (6 bases). From germline, CDR1 is SGHDT and CDR2 YYEEEE. Between the trimmed V and J ends, which lost 4 bases and 2 bases, there was a span of 13 bases. This CDR3 has 16 residues. The CDR3 region has the DNA TGTGCCAGCAGCGGACTAGGGGGGACCTATAATTCACCCCTCCACTTT. This gives the protein CASSGLGGTYNSPLHF.

The V gene is TRBV4-2, the J gene TRBJ2-7; D remains ambiguous. Trimming removed 1 base at V and 1 base at J, with 11 bases between. Germline V gene lookup returns CDR1 LGHNA and CDR2 YNFKEQ. This CDR3 is built from 15 residues. The CDR3 protein is CASSQVKGSSYEQYF. The CDR3 DNA sequence: TGTGCCAGCAGCCAAGTGAAGGGAAGTTCCTACGAGCAGTACTTC.

The CDR3 here is CAIRRGTNTGELFF. In DNA, the CDR3 is TGTGCCATCAGACGGGGGACGAACACCGGGGAGCTGTTTTTT. The rearrangement joins TRBV10-3 to TRBJ2-2; D perhaps matches TRBD2 (6 bases). The CDR3 spans 14 residues. Germline V CDR1 and CDR2: ENHRY, SYGVKD. Trimming cost V 6 bases and J 0 bases, with 8 bases left between them.

This clonotype came up a few times. The gene calls are TRBV4-3 and TRBJ1-2; D may be TRBD1 (6 bases). V was shortened by 3 bases and J by 2 bases, with 10 bases between the two germline ends. The V gene's germline CDR1 is LGHNA and CDR2 YSLEER. The CDR3 extends over 14 amino acids. In nucleotides, the CDR3 is TGCGCCAGCAGCCACCCCGGGACAAACTATGGCTACACCTTC. Protein product: CASSHPGTNYGYTF.

This clonotype has just a few counts. This rearrangement joins TRBV7-3 to TRBJ2-7; D is uncertain. Looked up from germline, CDR1 is SGHTA and CDR2 is FQGTGA. Trimming left V 1 base short and J 0 bases short, with 10 bases between. The CDR3 spans 15 residues. Here the CDR3 DNA reads TGTGCCAGCAGCTTAAGGCCTGAAAGCTCCTACGAGCAGTACTTC. Residues: CASSLRPESSYEQYF.

The rearrangement joins TRBV28 to TRBJ2-2; 7 positions match TRBD1. Germline CDR1 and CDR2: MDHEN and SYDVKM. The junction had 6 bases not matched to a gene; V was cut back by 4 bases and J by 4 bases. The CDR3 contains 15 residues. The CDR3 DNA reads TGTGCCAGCAGTTCTACAGGGGCCGCCACCGGGGAGCTGTTTTTT. Translation: CASSSTGAATGELFF.

The chain recombines TRBV24-1 with TRBJ2-5; perhaps TRBD1 as D (6 bases). This CDR3 is 14 amino acids long. V was cut by 9 bases and J by 2 bases, with 15 bases left in between. Germline loops: CDR1 KGHDR, CDR2 SFDVKD. The CDR3, as DNA: TGTGCCACCGCCAAGGGACACCCACAAGAGACCCAGTACTTC. This codes for CATAKGHPQETQYF.

The sample holds a few counts of this clonotype. The CDR3 spells CASSLDGPTYNEQFF. CDR3 bases: TGTGCCAGCAGCCTCGATGGGCCTACTTACAATGAGCAGTTCTTC. The chain is built from TRBV7-6 and TRBJ2-1; no clear D. Per the germline V gene, CDR1 is SGHVS and CDR2 is FNYEAQ. The CDR3 spans 15 residues. V lost 5 bases and J 4 bases, leaving 15 bases between the germline ends.

This clonotype showed up many times. The chain employs TRBV7-2 and TRBJ1-1; D gene uncertain. V shed 5 bases and J shed 3 bases, with 7 bases lying between them. Per germline, CDR1 SGHTA and CDR2 FQGNSA. CDR3 size: 12 residues. This CDR3 reads CASSPRDTEAFF. CDR3 DNA: TGTGCCAGCAGCCCCCGGGACACTGAAGCTTTCTTT.

V gene TRBV5-1 combines with J gene TRBJ2-7; 8 bases agree with TRBD2. Germline CDR1 and CDR2: SGHRS and YFSETQ. J was trimmed by 2 bases and V by 6 bases; bases with no gene match: 7. The length of the CDR3 is 14 residues. CDR3 coding DNA: TGCGCCAGCACCCCCAGCGGGGGCCCCTACGAGCAGTACTTC. Translation gives CASTPSGGPYEQYF.

The V and J genes are TRBV24-1 and TRBJ2-3; TRBD2 aligns across 11 bases. CDR1 is KGHDR and CDR2 is SFDVKD in the germline V gene. J was trimmed by 2 bases and V by 5 bases; bases with no gene match: 11. There are 18 residues in the CDR3. The CDR3 region is CATSVPGLAGGSTDTQYF. The CDR3 DNA reads as TGTGCCACCAGTGTCCCTGGCCTAGCGGGAGGATCCACAGATACGCAGTATTTT.

This clonotype was recorded at least ten times. This sequence joins TRBV29-1 and TRBJ2-1, with 8 bases matching TRBD1. The CDR3 is 18 residues long. V was pared by 6 bases and J by 5 bases, with 21 bases of the junction left unmatched. Germline values: CDR1 SQVTM, CDR2 ANQGSEA. CDR3 amino acids: CSVQRRLGTGSDHNEQFF. The DNA of the CDR3 is TGCAGCGTCCAACGTAGGCTCGGGACAGGAAGTGACCACAATGAGCAGTTCTTC.

This chain uses TRBV6-2 or TRBV6-3 with TRBJ1-5; no definite D call. Germline CDR1 is MNHEY and CDR2 is SVGEGT. Trimming took 6 bases from V and 0 from J, leaving 6 bases between them. CDR3 length: 13 residues. CDR3 amino acids: CASRKNSNQPQHF. CDR3 nucleotides: TGTGCCAGCAGGAAGAATAGCAATCAGCCCCAGCATTTT.

This clonotype was seen ten or more times. The chain joins TRBV5-1 to TRBJ2-7; D possibly corresponds to TRBD2 (6 bases). Trimming cost V 1 base and J 4 bases, with 12 bases left between them. There are 14 residues in the CDR3. Germline assignment: CDR1 SGHRS and CDR2 YFSETQ. The CDR3 region is CASSLQGGTYEQYF. The CDR3 nucleotides are TGCGCCAGCAGCTTGCAGGGAGGAACTTACGAGCAGTACTTC. Full variable domain (outside the CDR3, taken from reference TRBV5-1 and TRBJ2-7): KAGVTQTPRYLIKTRGQQVTLSCSPISGHRSVSWYQQTPGQGLQFLFEYFSETQRNKGNFPGRFSGRQFSNSRSEMNVSTLELGDSALYLCASSLQGGTYEQYFGPGTRLTVT.

This clonotype was counted a few times. The rearrangement links TRBV11-3 to TRBJ2-5; 11 bases line up with TRBD2. This CDR3 has 16 residues. The V segment lost 6 bases and the J segment 2 bases; nucleotides outside the gene matches: 8. CDR1 is SGHNT and CDR2 is YENEEA in the germline V gene. CDR3 in DNA: TGTGCCAGCAGTTATACTAGCGGGGGATTTCAAGAGACCCAGTACTTC. Protein sequence: CASSYTSGGFQETQYF.

This chain joins TRBV9 and TRBJ1-1; D remains unclear. Germline V gene sequence: CDR1 SGDLS, CDR2 YYNGEE. Trimming shortened V by 4 bases and J by 3 bases, and 16 bases separated the two germline ends. The CDR3 sequence is 15 residues long. The CDR3 sequence is CASSPLTRADTEAFF. DNA for the CDR3: TGTGCCAGCAGCCCGCTGACACGGGCAGACACTGAAGCTTTCTTT.

This chain joins TRBV12-2 and TRBJ2-1; the table calls TRBD2, which could not be checked here. TRBV12-2 is given as a pseudogene. The CDR3 covers 18 residues. CDR3 in amino acids: CASRLDTSGGSSYNEQFF. CDR3 coding DNA: TGTGCAAGTCGCTTAGATACTAGCGGGGGGAGCTCCTACAATGAGCAGTTCTTC.